This is a list of T cell receptor beta chains from one sample in a study of T cells in Graves' hyperthyroidism and ophthalmopathy. MiXCR, applied by TCRdb to the multiplex PCR reads, yields one record per CDR3 protein. The sample shows some 490,000 distinct CDR3 sequences, roughly 23% of them seen only once. Sequenced sample: blood. These receptors all stem from a woman aged 70-85 years with Graves' ophthalmopathy. The conserved cysteine and the conserved F or W are not part of the CDR3 here.

V	CDR3
TRBV6-1	ASRRNSQEGQPQH
TRBV6-4	ASLGGVAALGDTQY
TRBV6-4	ASRPGRSNQPQH
TRBV5-1	ASSSTTTGTGIGYT
TRBV28	ASSSGTSSRL
TRBV13	ASSLVSRELF
TRBV2	ASSRRGGETQY
TRBV18	ASSPGAGAGELF
TRBV5-1	ASSISGASSYNEPF
TRBV7-3	ASSSGNFQGAEQY
TRBV24-1	ATSDADFTDTQY
TRBV20-1	SARLGAGNEKLF
TRBV9	ASSVAVSGKSTDTQY
TRBV7-3	ASSLSPAGDTQY
TRBV28	ASSLVGDSAF
TRBV25-1	ASSESYGNTEAF
TRBV20-1	SASLASSYEQY
TRBV7-9	ASSRRGARVYEQY
TRBV7-9	ASSSSSGMNTGELF
TRBV20-1	SVSRGRSGYT
TRBV27	ASCQGGGNTEAF
TRBV28	ASRFRERSTDTQY
TRBV11-2	ASSLTGTVNTEAF
TRBV7-9	ASSLLDSYNEQF
TRBV6-1	ASTSGSRYTEAF
TRBV28	ASSTLAVYGYT
TRBV11-1	ASSSTNRASGGYT
TRBV12-5	ASGLRGNTEAF
TRBV12-3/TRBV12-4	ASRSPQGRRTGELF
TRBV20-1	SASTGGSIPYEQY
TRBV7-2	ASSLDNWDSTYEQY
TRBV10-2	ASSDELAGGTYEQY
TRBV20-1	SARDGAEFENTIY
TRBV24-1	ATSLAGRQTQY
TRBV2	ASSRDGPQLNEQF
TRBV7-2	ASSLFPQNTGELF
TRBV30	AWSQARGDEQY
TRBV27	ASKQTGGAVGYT
TRBV7-9	ASSFLTNSYEQY
TRBV18	ASSPNLITTGTGELF
TRBV19	ASSSTGNSNQPQH
TRBV28	ASSLGTGYKETQY
TRBV9	ASSSALGTEETQY
TRBV3-1	ASSQGNAGWANYGYT
TRBV20-1	SAMTAYSNQPQH
TRBV6-1	ASSFIRSSGQGRERNTEAF
TRBV5-6	ASSLVTGGQETQY
TRBV5-1	ASSILPGQGASDTQY
TRBV6-1	ASRAWGGGELF
TRBV7-3	ASSFTSGRGNEQF
TRBV30	AWSPLYRGGHTIY
TRBV28	ASSTLAGGTGELF
TRBV3-1	ASSQLSFNEQF
TRBV27	ASSLMAGGPISEQF
TRBV30	AWSFKRESGNEQF